This is a list of T cell receptor beta chains from one sample in a study of blood T cell repertoires in COVID-19. Assay: immunoSEQ multiplex PCR; the TCRdb copy retains only in-frame clones and omits some. The sample lists some 460,000 clones, about 85% seen once, with roughly 1.9% in the top ten. Sequences were obtained from PBMCs or T cells enriched from blood (not recorded which). The source of these receptors is a woman between 18 and 30 years old with acute COVID-19. CDR3s include the opening cysteine and the closing phenylalanine or tryptophan. A D gene is named only where the DNA matches it firmly. Expanded clones are given a class, and other clones once, few, many or no size at all.

clone size | J gene | D gene | V gene | CDR3 DNA | CDR3 protein
- | TRBJ2-7 | - | TRBV29-1 | TGCAGCGTCCGACAGGACCTTTCCTCCTACGAGCAGTACTTC | CSVRQDLSSYEQYF
- | TRBJ2-7 | TRBD2 | TRBV5-1 | TGCGCCAGCAAGGAGAAGACTAGCGGATCCTACGAGCAGTACTTC | CASKEKTSGSYEQYF
- | TRBJ2-7 | - | TRBV28 | TGTGCCAGCAGCTCCTTCTCCTACGAGCAGTACTTC | CASSSFSYEQYF
- | TRBJ1-3 | - | TRBV14 | TGTGCCAGCAGCCCCCGGGGGAAAAGAGGAAACACCATATATTTT | CASSPRGKRGNTIYF
- | TRBJ1-2 | TRBD1 | TRBV3-1/TRBV3-2 | TGTGCCAGCAGCCAAGCCGACAGGGGGCTAGGTGGCTACACCTTC | CASSQADRGLGGYTF
- | TRBJ2-5 | TRBD2 | TRBV7-2 | TGTGCCAGCAGCTTAGATTTTGTAGCGGGAGGGAAGACCCAGTACTTC | CASSLDFVAGGKTQYF
- | TRBJ1-2 | TRBD1 | TRBV9 | TGTGCCAGCACCGGACAGGGGGTCTATGGCTACACCTTC | CASTGQGVYGYTF
many | TRBJ1-1 | - | TRBV7-9 | TGTGCCAGCAGCACAAAACGGACATCTGCTTTCTTT | CASSTKRTSAFF
once | TRBJ1-1 | - | TRBV19 | TGTGCCAGTAGTATGTTGGGGGGTGGAAACACTGAAGCTTTCTTT | CASSMLGGGNTEAFF
- | TRBJ1-1 | - | TRBV7-9 | TGTGCCAGCAGCAAGCAGGACAGGAACACTGAAGCTTTCTTT | CASSKQDRNTEAFF
- | TRBJ1-6 | TRBD1 | TRBV20-1 | TGCAGTGCTAGTCGGGACAGGGTTAGCTCACCCCTCCACTTT | CSASRDRVSSPLHF
- | TRBJ1-5 | - | TRBV7-2 | TGTGCCAGCAGCCCGACGCGGCCCAATCAGCCCCAGCATTTT | CASSPTRPNQPQHF
- | TRBJ1-4 | - | TRBV5-6 | TGTGCCAGCAGCTTGGCGAGGATTGGACAGCACAATGAAAAACTGTTTTTT | CASSLARIGQHNEKLFF
- | TRBJ1-1 | - | TRBV7-8 | TGTGCCAGCAGCACACGGGCCCAGGGGGAAGCTTTCTTT | CASSTRAQGEAFF
- | TRBJ2-5 | TRBD1 | TRBV7-9 | TGTGCCAGCAGCTTAGTTTGGGACAGGGGGCATGACCGACAAGAGACCCAGTACTTC | CASSLVWDRGHDRQETQYF
- | TRBJ2-2 | - | TRBV5-4 | TGTGCCAGCAGCTGGGGACTTAAAGAAGGGGAGCTGTTTTTT | CASSWGLKEGELFF
- | TRBJ1-1 | TRBD1 | TRBV19 | TGTGCCAGTAATTCGCCCAGGGGGTACACTGAAGCTTTCTTT | CASNSPRGYTEAFF
- | TRBJ1-1 | - | TRBV9 | TGTGCCAGCAGCGTTAGGGCTAGCGACACTGAAGCTTTCTTT | CASSVRASDTEAFF
- | TRBJ2-3 | TRBD2 | TRBV18 | TGTGCCAGCTCACGACTAGCGGGGACCACAGATACGCAGTATTTT | CASSRLAGTTDTQYF
- | TRBJ1-1 | TRBD1 | TRBV6-5 | TGTGCCAGCAGTTACAGGACAGGTCCTCACACTGAAGCTTTCTTT | CASSYRTGPHTEAFF
- | TRBJ2-3 | TRBD2 | TRBV6-2/TRBV6-3 | TGTGCCAGCAGTGCCTCCTTAGCGGGGGGGCTGTGGCCGCAGTATTTT | CASSASLAGGLWPQYF
- | TRBJ1-4 | - | TRBV7-9 | TGTGCCAGCAGCTTAGCAGGGGGTAGCGAAAAACTGTTTTTT | CASSLAGGSEKLFF
- | TRBJ1-2 | - | TRBV7-9 | TGTGCCAGCATCCCCTCAGGGGATCGTGGCTACACCTTC | CASIPSGDRGYTF
- | TRBJ1-2 | TRBD1 | TRBV30 | TGTGCCTGGCAAGGGCAGGGGGTTCGTCACTTTTATGGCTACACCTTC | CAWQGQGVRHFYGYTF
- | TRBJ2-3 | TRBD2 | TRBV19 | TGTGCCAGTAGTACCCGGACTAGTGTCACAGATACGCAGTATTTT | CASSTRTSVTDTQYF
- | TRBJ2-3 | - | TRBV7-9 | TGTGCCATCACAACGGTTTCTAGCACAGATACGCAGTATTTT | CAITTVSSTDTQYF
- | TRBJ1-1 | - | TRBV29-1 | TGCAGCGTTGAGCGGGGGACGAACACTGAAGCTTTCTTT | CSVERGTNTEAFF
- | TRBJ1-1 | TRBD1 | TRBV6-6 | TGTGCCAGCAGGTGGGACAGGGCAACTGAAGCTTTCTTT | CASRWDRATEAFF
once | TRBJ2-3 | TRBD2 | TRBV4-1 | TGCGCCAGCAGGTATACCGGCGGGAGCAGCACAGATACGCAGTATTTT | CASRYTGGSSTDTQYF
- | TRBJ2-5 | TRBD1 | TRBV5-4 | TGTGCCAGCAGCTTCGGGACAGGGGAGGAGGGCCAGTACTTC | CASSFGTGEEGQYF
- | TRBJ2-5 | - | TRBV29-1 | TGCAGCGTTAGCGACCTAGAGACCCAGTACTTC | CSVSDLETQYF
- | TRBJ2-1 | TRBD1 | TRBV10-1 | TGCGCCAGCAGTGATACCGGGACAGGGGGACGGGGCGACAATGAGCAGTTCTTC | CASSDTGTGGRGDNEQFF
- | TRBJ1-2 | - | TRBV30 | TGTGCCTGGAGTGAGGACAGCCACCCTCGGGGCTACACCTTC | CAWSEDSHPRGYTF
- | TRBJ2-5 | TRBD1 | TRBV6-5 | TGTGCCAGCAGTTCTGGCTGGGACAGTCAAGAGACCCAGTACTTC | CASSSGWDSQETQYF
- | TRBJ1-6 | - | TRBV18 | TGTGCCAGCTCACCAACAGGGATTGATTCACCCCTCCACTTT | CASSPTGIDSPLHF
- | TRBJ2-7 | TRBD2 | TRBV15 | TGTGCCACCAGCAGAGAGGCTAGCGGGGGGGCAGTTCTATCCGAGCAGTACTTC | CATSREASGGAVLSEQYF
few | TRBJ2-1 | TRBD2 | TRBV5-1 | TGCGCCAGCTTTAGAACCGGGACTAGCGGGTCCTACAATGAGCAGTTCTTC | CASFRTGTSGSYNEQFF
- | TRBJ2-6 | - | TRBV24-1 | TGTGCCACCAGTGACCAGACAGGTGGCCCCTCTGGGGCCAACGTCCTGACTTTC | CATSDQTGGPSGANVLTF
- | TRBJ1-4 | TRBD1 | TRBV19 | TGTGCCAGTAGGACCGACAGGGCGACTAATGAAAAACTGTTTTTT | CASRTDRATNEKLFF
- | TRBJ2-7 | TRBD2 | TRBV7-2 | TGTGCCAGCAGCTTAACGGTAGCGGGAGGTTACGAGCAGTACTTC | CASSLTVAGGYEQYF
- | TRBJ2-3 | - | TRBV4-1 | TGCGCCAGCAGTCCTTCCGACAGAGCACAAGATACGCAGTATTTT | CASSPSDRAQDTQYF
- | TRBJ1-1 | TRBD1 | TRBV5-1 | TGCGCCAGCAGCTTGACAGGGGAAAACACTGAAGCTTTCTTT | CASSLTGENTEAFF
- | TRBJ1-3 | TRBD1 | TRBV3-1/TRBV3-2 | TGTGCCAGCAGCCAAGACAGGGGGGGAAACACCATATATTTT | CASSQDRGGNTIYF
- | TRBJ1-6 | - | TRBV18 | TGTGCCAGCTCTCGCGACGAGGGTGAGTCCCTCCACTTT | CASSRDEGESLHF
- | TRBJ1-4 | - | TRBV15 | TGTGCCACCAGCAGAGGCGGATTTAATGAAAAACTGTTTTTT | CATSRGGFNEKLFF
- | TRBJ2-5 | TRBD2 | TRBV13 | TGTGCCAGCAGCTTAGTTGCCAGCGGGGGACCCAATGGAGAGACCCAGTACTTC | CASSLVASGGPNGETQYF
- | TRBJ1-2 | - | TRBV3-1/TRBV3-2 | TGTGCCAGCAGCCAAGATATAGGGGGTTATGGCTACACCTTC | CASSQDIGGYGYTF
once | TRBJ2-3 | - | TRBV5-1 | TGCGCCAGCAGCTCGGGCACAGATACGCAGTATTTT | CASSSGTDTQYF
- | TRBJ1-4 | - | TRBV28 | TGTGCCAGCAAGGGGCTCTGGAAGGCAGGAAGTGAAAAACTGTTTTTT | CASKGLWKAGSEKLFF
- | TRBJ2-7 | - | TRBV7-2 | TGTGCCAGCAGCTTAACCTCTACCGAATACGAGCAGTACTTC | CASSLTSTEYEQYF
- | TRBJ2-3 | - | TRBV18 | TGTGCCAGCTCACCCGTTGACAGGACCACAGATACGCAGTATTTT | CASSPVDRTTDTQYF
- | TRBJ1-2 | - | TRBV5-8 | TGTGCCAGCAGACAATCCAGTTATGGCTACACCTTC | CASRQSSYGYTF
- | TRBJ1-4 | - | TRBV28 | TGTGCCAGCACCCTAGACCCCCAGGGGATCGAGGAAAAACTGTTTTTT | CASTLDPQGIEEKLFF
- | TRBJ2-1 | - | TRBV30 | TGTGCCTGGAGTGTGGCAGGGTTCACCAATGAGCAGTTCTTC | CAWSVAGFTNEQFF
few | TRBJ1-2 | - | TRBV29-1 | TGCAGCTCCATTTCAGGGGCGGTTGGCTACACCTTC | CSSISGAVGYTF
- | TRBJ2-1 | - | TRBV7-8 | TGTGCCAGCAGCTTGTTGCGAGGGCCCAGTATCGGGGATGAGCAGTTCTTC | CASSLLRGPSIGDEQFF
- | TRBJ2-7 | TRBD1 | TRBV27 | TGTGCCAGCAGTTTGGGACAGTTCTACGAACAGTACTTC | CASSLGQFYEQYF